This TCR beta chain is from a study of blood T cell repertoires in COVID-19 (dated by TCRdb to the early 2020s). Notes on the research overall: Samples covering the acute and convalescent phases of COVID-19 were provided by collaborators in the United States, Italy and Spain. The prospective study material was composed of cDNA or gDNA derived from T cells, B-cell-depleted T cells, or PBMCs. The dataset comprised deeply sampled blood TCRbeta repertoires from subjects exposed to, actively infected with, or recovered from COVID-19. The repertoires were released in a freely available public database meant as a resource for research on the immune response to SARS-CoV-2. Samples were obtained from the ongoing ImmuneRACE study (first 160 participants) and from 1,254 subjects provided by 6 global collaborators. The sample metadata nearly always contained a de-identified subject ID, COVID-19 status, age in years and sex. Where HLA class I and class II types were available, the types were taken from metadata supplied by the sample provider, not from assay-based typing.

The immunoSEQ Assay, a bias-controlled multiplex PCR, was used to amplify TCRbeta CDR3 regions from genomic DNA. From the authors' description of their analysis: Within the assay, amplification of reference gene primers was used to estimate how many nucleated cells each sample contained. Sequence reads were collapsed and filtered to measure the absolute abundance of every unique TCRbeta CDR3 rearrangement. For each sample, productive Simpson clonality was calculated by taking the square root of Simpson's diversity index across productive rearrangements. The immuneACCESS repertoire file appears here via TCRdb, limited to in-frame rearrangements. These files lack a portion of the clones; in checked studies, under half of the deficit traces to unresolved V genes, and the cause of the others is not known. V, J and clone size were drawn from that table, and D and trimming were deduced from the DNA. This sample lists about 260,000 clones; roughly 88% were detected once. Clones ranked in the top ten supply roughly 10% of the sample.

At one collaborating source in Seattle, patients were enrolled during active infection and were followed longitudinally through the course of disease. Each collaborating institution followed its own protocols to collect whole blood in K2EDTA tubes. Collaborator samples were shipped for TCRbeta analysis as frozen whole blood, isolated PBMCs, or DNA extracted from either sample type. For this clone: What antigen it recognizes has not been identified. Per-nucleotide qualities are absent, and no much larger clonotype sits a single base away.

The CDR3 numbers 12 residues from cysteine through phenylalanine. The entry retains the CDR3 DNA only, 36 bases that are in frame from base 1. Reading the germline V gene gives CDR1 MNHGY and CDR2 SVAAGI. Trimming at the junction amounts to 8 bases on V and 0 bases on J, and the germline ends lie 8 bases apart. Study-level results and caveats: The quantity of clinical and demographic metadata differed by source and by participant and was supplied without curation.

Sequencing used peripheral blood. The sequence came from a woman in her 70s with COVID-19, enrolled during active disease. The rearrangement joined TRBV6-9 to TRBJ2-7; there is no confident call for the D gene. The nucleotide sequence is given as TGTGCCAGCGGTCAGTGCTCCTACGAGCAGTACTTC. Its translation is CASGQCSYEQYF.